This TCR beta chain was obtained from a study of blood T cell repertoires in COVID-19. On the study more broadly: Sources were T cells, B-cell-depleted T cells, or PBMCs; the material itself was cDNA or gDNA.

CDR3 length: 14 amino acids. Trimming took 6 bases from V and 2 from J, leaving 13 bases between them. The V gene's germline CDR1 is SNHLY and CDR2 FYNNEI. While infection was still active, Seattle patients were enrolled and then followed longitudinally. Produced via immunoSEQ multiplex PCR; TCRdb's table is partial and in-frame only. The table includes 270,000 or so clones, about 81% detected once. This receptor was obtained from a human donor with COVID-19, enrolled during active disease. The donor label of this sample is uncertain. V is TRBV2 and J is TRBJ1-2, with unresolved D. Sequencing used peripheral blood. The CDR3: CASRLSTTNYGYTF. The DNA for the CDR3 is TGTGCCAGCAGACTCTCGACTACCAACTATGGCTACACCTTC.